A single sample gave rise to the 10 T cell receptor beta chains below, sequenced in a study of shared clonotypes between healthy human individuals. The method was immunoSEQ multiplex PCR; TCRdb's version includes in-frame clones alone and lacks a portion of them. Here the sample spans around 510,000 clones, roughly 95% being singletons. The sample taken for sequencing was naive CD4+ T cells sorted from blood. Subset reported: CD45RA+ positively selected. The source is a young woman in good health.

Only one count was recorded for this clone. V is TRBV7-9 and J is TRBJ2-2; D call uncertain. The germline CDR1 and CDR2 sequences are SEHNR and FQNEAQ (reference sequence). V dropped 2 bases and J dropped 0 bases, with 7 bases sitting between them. The CDR3 runs 15 residues. The CDR3 DNA is TGTGCCAGCAGCTTATGGACCGCGAACACCGGGGAGCTGTTTTTT. Encoded protein: CASSLWTANTGELFF.

The CDR3 DNA reads as TGTGCCAGTAGTATCATTTACAGACGACTAGCGGGAAACACCGGGGAGCTGTTTTTT. Translating it yields CASSIIYRRLAGNTGELFF. J is TRBJ2-2 and V is TRBV19, with 11 bases identical to TRBD2. V was clipped by 3 bases and J by 2 bases; unmatched bases: 11. This CDR3 is built from 19 residues. Germline V gene sequence: CDR1 LNHDA, CDR2 SQIVND (reference sequence).

V usage is TRBV18 and J usage is TRBJ2-2; 8 nucleotides line up with TRBD2. The CDR3 sequence is 15 residues long. CDR1 KGHSH and CDR2 LQKENI come from the germline V gene. V lost 3 bases, J lost 6 bases, and 6 bases stayed unmatched. CDR3 in amino acids: CASSPGTRRSGELFF. DNA for the CDR3: TGTGCCAGCTCACCGGGGACTAGACGGTCCGGGGAGCTGTTTTTT.

The chain links TRBV6-5 to TRBJ2-6; D uncertain. The V gene lost 4 bases and the J gene lost 2 bases, with 9 bases spanning the gap. The CDR3 totals 15 residues. Germline V CDR1 and CDR2: MNHEY, SVGAGI. The CDR3 here is CASSWKVTGANVLTF. CDR3 bases: TGTGCCAGCAGTTGGAAGGTCACTGGGGCCAACGTCCTGACTTTC.

This CDR3 reads CASSFGWGQGTIYEQYF. The DNA for the CDR3 is TGTGCCAGCAGCTTTGGGTGGGGCCAGGGGACAATTTACGAGCAGTACTTC. V is TRBV7-8 and J is TRBJ2-7, with D possibly matching TRBD1 (6 bases). CDR1 and CDR2 from the germline V gene are SGHVS and FQNEAQ. V was shortened by 3 bases and J by 4 bases, with 22 bases between the two germline ends. This CDR3 has 17 residues.

The sample holds one count of this clone. The chain combines TRBV5-8 with TRBJ2-3; D perhaps matches TRBD1 (5 bases). Between the trimmed V and J ends, which lost 2 bases and 3 bases, there was a span of 7 bases. The CDR3 extends over 13 amino acids. The germline V gene encodes CDR1 SGHTS and CDR2 YDEGEE. In DNA form, the CDR3 reads TGTGCCAGCAGCTTCCAGGGAACAGATACGCAGTATTTT. Protein sequence: CASSFQGTDTQYF.

This chain uses TRBV2 with TRBJ2-7; D is unresolved. Germline lookup yields CDR1 SNHLY and CDR2 FYNNEI. V was shortened by 10 bases and J by 2 bases, with 12 bases between the two germline ends. The CDR3 runs to 12 residues. DNA for the CDR3: TGTGCCACGGGCACGGTCACCTACGAGCAGTACTTC. This encodes CATGTVTYEQYF.

The V gene is TRBV27, the J gene TRBJ1-5; 10 positions agree with TRBD1. The germline gives CDR1 MNHEY, CDR2 SMNVEV (reference sequence). V was pared by 5 bases and J by 6 bases, with 4 bases of the junction left unmatched. There are 14 residues in the CDR3. The CDR3 bases are TGTGCCAGCAGTGGGACAGGGGAAAGTCAGCCCCAGCATTTT. Amino acid sequence: CASSGTGESQPQHF.

The chain combines TRBV18 with TRBJ1-3; D is unresolved. The CDR3 is 13 amino acids. CDR1 KGHSH and CDR2 LQKENI come from the germline V gene. V lost 2 bases to trimming and J lost 5 bases, with 7 bases between them. The CDR3 nucleotides read TGTGCCAGCTCACCATCCGACAGAAACACCATATATTTT. Protein: CASSPSDRNTIYF.

Here the CDR3 DNA reads TGTGCCAGCTCGGGTGCAGGGACCGGGGAGCTGTTTTTT. Its protein is CASSGAGTGELFF. The V and J genes are TRBV18 and TRBJ2-2, with a weak D call TRBD1 (5 bases). Per germline, CDR1 KGHSH and CDR2 LQKENI. Trimming took off 6 bases at V and 5 bases at J, with 10 bases between the two ends. The CDR3 is made up of 13 amino acids.